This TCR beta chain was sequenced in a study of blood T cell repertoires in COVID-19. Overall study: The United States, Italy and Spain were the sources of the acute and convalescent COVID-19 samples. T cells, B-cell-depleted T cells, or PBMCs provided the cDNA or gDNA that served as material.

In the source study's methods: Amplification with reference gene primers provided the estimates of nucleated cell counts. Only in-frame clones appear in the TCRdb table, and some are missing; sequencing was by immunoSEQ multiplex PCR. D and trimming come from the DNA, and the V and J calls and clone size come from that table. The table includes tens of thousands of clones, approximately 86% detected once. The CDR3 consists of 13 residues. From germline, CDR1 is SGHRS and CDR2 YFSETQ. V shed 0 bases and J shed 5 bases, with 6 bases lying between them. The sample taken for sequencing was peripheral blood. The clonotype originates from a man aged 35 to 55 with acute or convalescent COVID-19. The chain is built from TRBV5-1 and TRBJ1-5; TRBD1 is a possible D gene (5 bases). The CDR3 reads CASSLGGDQPQHF. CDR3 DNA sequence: TGCGCCAGCAGCTTGGGGGGGGATCAGCCCCAGCATTTT. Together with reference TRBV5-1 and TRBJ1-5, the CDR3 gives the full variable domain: KAGVTQTPRYLIKTRGQQVTLSCSPISGHRSVSWYQQTPGQGLQFLFEYFSETQRNKGNFPGRFSGRQFSNSRSEMNVSTLELGDSALYLCASSLGGDQPQHFGDGTRLSIL.